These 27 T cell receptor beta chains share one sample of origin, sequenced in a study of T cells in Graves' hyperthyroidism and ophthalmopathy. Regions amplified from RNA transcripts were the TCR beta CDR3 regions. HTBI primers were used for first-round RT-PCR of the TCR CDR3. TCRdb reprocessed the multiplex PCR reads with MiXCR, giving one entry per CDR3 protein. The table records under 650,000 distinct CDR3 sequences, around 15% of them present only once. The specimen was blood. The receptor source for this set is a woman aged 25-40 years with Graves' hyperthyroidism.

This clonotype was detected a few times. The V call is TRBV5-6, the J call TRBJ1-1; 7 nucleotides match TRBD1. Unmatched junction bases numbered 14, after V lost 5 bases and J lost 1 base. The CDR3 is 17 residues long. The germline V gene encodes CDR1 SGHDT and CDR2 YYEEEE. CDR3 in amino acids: CASSGSLRGLPNTEAFF. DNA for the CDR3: TGTGCCAGCAGTGGTTCGTTAAGGGGGCTGCCGAACACTGAAGCTTTCTTT.

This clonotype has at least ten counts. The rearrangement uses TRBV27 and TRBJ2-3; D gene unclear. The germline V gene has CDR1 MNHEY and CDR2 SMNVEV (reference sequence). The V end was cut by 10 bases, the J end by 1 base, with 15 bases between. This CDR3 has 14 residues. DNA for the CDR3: TGTGCCACCGCCCGGTTGTACCGCACAGATACGCAGTATTTT. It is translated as CATARLYRTDTQYF.

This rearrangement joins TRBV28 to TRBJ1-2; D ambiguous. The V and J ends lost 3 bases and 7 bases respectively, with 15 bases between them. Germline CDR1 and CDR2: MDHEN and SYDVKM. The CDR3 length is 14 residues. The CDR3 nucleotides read TGTGCCAGCAGTTTCACGGCCGAGTTCGGTGGCTACACCTTC. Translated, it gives CASSFTAEFGGYTF.

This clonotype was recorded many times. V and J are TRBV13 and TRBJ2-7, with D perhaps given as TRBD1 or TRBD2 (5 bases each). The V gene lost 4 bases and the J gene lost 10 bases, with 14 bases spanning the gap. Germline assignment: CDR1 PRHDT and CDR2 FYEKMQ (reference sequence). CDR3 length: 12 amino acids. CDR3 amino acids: CASSWGPSDQYF. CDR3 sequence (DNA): TGTGCCAGCAGCTGGGGACCATCGGATCAGTACTTC.

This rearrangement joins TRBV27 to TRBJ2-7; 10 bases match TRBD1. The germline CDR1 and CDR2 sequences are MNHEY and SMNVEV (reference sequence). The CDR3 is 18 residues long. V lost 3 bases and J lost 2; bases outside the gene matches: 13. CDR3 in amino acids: CASSLARTGGVAAYEQYF. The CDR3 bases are TGTGCCAGCAGTTTGGCGAGGACAGGGGGAGTAGCCGCCTACGAGCAGTACTTC.

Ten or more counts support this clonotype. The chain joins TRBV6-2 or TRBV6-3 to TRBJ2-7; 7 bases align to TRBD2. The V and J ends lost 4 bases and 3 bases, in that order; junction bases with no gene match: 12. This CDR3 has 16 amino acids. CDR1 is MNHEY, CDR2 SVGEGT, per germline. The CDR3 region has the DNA TGTGCCAGCAGTTCCCTAGCGGACGGACCTTACTACGAGCAGTACTTC. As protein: CASSSLADGPYYEQYF.

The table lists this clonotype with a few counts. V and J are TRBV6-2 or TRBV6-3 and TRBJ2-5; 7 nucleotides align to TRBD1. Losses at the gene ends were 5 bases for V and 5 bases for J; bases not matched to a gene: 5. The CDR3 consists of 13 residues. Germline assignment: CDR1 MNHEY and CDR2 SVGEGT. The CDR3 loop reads CASSQGVAETQYF. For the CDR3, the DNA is TGTGCCAGCAGTCAGGGGGTAGCGGAGACCCAGTACTTC.

CDR3 amino acids: CASSSPERNTGELFF. The CDR3 DNA reads TGTGCCAGCAGCTCCCCGGAGAGGAACACCGGGGAGCTGTTTTTT. This chain joins TRBV11-2 and TRBJ2-2; D gene uncertain. This CDR3 comprises 15 residues. Trimming removed 4 bases at V and 1 base at J, with 10 bases between. Germline V gives CDR1 SGHAT, CDR2 FQNNGV.

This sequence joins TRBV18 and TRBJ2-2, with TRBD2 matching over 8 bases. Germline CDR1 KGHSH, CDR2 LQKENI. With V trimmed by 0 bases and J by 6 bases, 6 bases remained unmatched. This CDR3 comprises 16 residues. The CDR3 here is CASSPPWSGSSGELFF. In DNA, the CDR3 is TGTGCCAGCTCACCACCGTGGAGCGGGAGCTCCGGGGAGCTGTTTTTT.

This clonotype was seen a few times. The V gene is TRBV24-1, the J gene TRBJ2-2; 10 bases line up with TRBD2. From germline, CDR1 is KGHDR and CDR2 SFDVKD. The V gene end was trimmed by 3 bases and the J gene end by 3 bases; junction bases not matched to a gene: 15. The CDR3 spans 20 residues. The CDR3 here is CATSDRFYLAGVSHTGELFF. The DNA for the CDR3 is TGTGCCACCAGTGATCGATTCTATCTAGCGGGAGTTTCTCACACCGGGGAGCTGTTTTTT.

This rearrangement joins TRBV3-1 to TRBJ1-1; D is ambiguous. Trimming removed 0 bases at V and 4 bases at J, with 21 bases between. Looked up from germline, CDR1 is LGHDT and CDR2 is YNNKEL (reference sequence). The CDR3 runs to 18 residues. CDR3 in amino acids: CASSQDNIRGFWSTEAFF. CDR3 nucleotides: TGTGCCAGCAGCCAAGATAATATTCGTGGCTTCTGGAGCACTGAAGCTTTCTTT.

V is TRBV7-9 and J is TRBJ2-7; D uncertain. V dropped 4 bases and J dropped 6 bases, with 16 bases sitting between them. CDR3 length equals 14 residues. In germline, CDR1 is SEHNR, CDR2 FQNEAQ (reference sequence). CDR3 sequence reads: CASSSPWITGEQYF. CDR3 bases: TGTGCCAGCAGCTCTCCATGGATCACGGGCGAGCAGTACTTC.

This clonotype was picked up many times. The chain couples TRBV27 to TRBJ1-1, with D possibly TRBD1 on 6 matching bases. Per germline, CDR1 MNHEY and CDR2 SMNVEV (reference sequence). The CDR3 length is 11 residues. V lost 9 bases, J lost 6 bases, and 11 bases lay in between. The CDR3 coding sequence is TGTGCCAGTAGCAGGGGCGCTGAAGCTTTCTTT. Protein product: CASSRGAEAFF.

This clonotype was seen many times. CDR3 in DNA: TGTGCCAGCAGCTCGACTAGCGGGGACAACCAAGAGACCCAGTACTTC. Its translation: CASSSTSGDNQETQYF. The chain employs TRBV7-2 and TRBJ2-5; 11 nucleotides match TRBD2. Germline loops: CDR1 SGHTA, CDR2 FQGNSA. CDR3 length: 16 residues. Germline trimming cut 4 bases from V and 0 bases from J; bases unmatched to any gene: 4.

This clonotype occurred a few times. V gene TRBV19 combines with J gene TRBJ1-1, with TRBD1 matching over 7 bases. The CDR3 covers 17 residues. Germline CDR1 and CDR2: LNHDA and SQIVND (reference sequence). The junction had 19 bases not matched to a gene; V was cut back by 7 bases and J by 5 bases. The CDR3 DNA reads TGTGCCAGTATTCCCGCGACAGGGACGGTTTTATCGACTGAAGCTTTCTTT. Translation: CASIPATGTVLSTEAFF.

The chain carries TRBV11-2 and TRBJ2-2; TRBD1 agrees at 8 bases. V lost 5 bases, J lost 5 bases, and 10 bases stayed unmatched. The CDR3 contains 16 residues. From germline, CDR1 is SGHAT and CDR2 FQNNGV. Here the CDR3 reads CASSPQGAILTGELFF. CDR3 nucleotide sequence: TGTGCCAGCAGCCCTCAGGGGGCGATTTTAACCGGGGAGCTGTTTTTT.

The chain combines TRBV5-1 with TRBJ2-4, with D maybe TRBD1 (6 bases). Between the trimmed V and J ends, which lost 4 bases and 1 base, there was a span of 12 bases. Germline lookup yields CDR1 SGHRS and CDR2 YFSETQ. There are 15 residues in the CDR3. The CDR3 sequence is CASSLPQGAKNIQYF. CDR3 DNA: TGCGCCAGCAGCCTCCCCCAGGGGGCCAAAAACATTCAGTACTTC.

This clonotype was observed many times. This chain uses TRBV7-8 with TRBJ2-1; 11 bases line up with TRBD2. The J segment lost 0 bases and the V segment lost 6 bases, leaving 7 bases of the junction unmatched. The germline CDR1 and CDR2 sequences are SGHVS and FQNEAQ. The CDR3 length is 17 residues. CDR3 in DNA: TGTGCCAGCAGATCTAGCGGGGGGACGAGCTCCTACAATGAGCAGTTCTTC. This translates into CASRSSGGTSSYNEQFF.

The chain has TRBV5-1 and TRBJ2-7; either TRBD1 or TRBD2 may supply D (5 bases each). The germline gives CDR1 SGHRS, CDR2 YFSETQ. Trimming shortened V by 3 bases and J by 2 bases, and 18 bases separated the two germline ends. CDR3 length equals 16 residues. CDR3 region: CASSSGLVGPTYEQYF. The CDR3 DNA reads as TGCGCCAGCAGCTCCGGATTGGTGGGACCGACCTACGAGCAGTACTTC.

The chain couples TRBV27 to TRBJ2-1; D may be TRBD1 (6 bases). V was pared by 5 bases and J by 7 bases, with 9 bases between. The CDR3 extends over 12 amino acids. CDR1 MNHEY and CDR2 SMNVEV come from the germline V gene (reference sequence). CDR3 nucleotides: TGTGCCAGCAGTACAGGGTCGAATGAGCAGTTCTTC. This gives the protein CASSTGSNEQFF.

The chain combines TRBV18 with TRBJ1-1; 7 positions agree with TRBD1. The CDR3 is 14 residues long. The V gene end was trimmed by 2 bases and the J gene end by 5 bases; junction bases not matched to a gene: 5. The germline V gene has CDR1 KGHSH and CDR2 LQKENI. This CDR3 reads CASSPSQQGTEAFF. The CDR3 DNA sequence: TGTGCCAGCTCACCATCTCAACAGGGGACTGAAGCTTTCTTT.

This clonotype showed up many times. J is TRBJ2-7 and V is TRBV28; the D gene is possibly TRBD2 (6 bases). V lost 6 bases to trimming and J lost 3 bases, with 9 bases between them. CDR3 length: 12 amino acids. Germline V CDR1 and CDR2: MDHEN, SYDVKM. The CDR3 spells CASSRLGYEQYF. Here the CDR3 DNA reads TGTGCCAGCAGCCGACTAGGCTACGAGCAGTACTTC.

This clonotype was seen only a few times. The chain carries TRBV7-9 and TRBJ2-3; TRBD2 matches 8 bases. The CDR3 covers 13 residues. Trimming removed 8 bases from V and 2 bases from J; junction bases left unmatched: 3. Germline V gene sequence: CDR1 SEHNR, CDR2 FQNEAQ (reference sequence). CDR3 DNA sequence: TGTGCCAGCCGGGGGGGGTACACAGATACGCAGTATTTT. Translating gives CASRGGYTDTQYF. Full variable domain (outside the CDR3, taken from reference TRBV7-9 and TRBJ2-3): DTGVSQNPRHKITKRGQNVTFRCDPISEHNRLYWYRQTLGQGPEFLTYFQNEAQLEKSRLLSDRFSAERPKGSFSTLEIQRTEQGDSAMYLCASRGGYTDTQYFGPGTRLTVL.

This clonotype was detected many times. The CDR3 loop is CASSYSGRAEQFF. In DNA form, the CDR3 reads TGTGCCAGCAGTTATAGCGGGAGGGCCGAGCAGTTCTTC. The chain joins TRBV28 to TRBJ2-1; 11 bases line up with TRBD2. This CDR3 is 13 amino acids long. CDR1 is MDHEN and CDR2 is SYDVKM in the germline V gene. V shed 4 bases, J shed 10 bases, and the junction held 3 bases outside the gene matches. The full variable domain, completed using reference TRBV28 and TRBJ2-1, is DVKVTQSSRYLVKRTGEKVFLECVQDMDHENMFWYRQDPGLGLRLIYFSYDVKMKEKGDIPEGYSVSREKKERFSLILESASTNQTSMYLCASSYSGRAEQFFGPGTRLTVL.

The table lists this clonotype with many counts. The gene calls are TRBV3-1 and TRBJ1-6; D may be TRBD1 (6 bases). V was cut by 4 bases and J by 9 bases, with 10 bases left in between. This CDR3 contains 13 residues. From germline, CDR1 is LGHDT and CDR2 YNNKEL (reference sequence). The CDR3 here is CASSPTGFSPLHF. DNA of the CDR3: TGTGCCAGCAGCCCGACAGGATTTTCACCCCTCCACTTT. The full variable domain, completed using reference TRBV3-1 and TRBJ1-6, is DTAVSQTPKYLVTQMGNDKSIKCEQNLGHDTMYWYKQDSKKFLKIMFSYNNKELIINETVPNRFSPKSPDKAHLNLHINSLELGDSAVYFCASSPTGFSPLHFGNGTRLTVT.

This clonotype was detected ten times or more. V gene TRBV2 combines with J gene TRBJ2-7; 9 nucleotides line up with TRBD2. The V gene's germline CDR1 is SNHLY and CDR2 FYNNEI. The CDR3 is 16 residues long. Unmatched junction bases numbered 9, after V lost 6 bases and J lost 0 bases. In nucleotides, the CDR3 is TGTGCCAGCAGACAAGGACTAGCGACCCGCTCCTACGAGCAGTACTTC. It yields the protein CASRQGLATRSYEQYF. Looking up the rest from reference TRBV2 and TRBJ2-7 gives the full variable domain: EPEVTQTPSHQVTQMGQEVILRCVPISNHLYFYWYRQILGQKVEFLVSFYNNEISEKSEIFDDQFSVERPDGSNFTLKIRSTKLEDSAMYFCASRQGLATRSYEQYFGPGTRLTVT.

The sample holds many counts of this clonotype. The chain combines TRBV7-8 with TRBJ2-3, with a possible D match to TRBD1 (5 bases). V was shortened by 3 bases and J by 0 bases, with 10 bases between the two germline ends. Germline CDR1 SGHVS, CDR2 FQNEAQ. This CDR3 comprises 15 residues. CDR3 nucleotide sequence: TGTGCCAGCAGCTTGACAGAGACTAGCACAGATACGCAGTATTTT. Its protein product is CASSLTETSTDTQYF.